One sample yielded the 18 T cell receptor beta chains listed below, sequenced in a study of a mutant IDH1 vaccine in newly diagnosed glioma. What these receptors recognize is not known. The time point denotes: week 5, during vaccination. Every single dose of the vaccine, 300 ug of mutant IDH1 20-mer peptide, came with topical imiquimod. TCRdb's table, derived via immunoSEQ multiplex PCR, lists solely in-frame clones and lacks some. Among about 25,000 clones listed, 65% to 85% were seen once. The material sequenced was PBMCs, taken from a glioma patient whose treatment included an IDH1 peptide vaccine. Receptors originate from a man aged 40-49 years with glioma.

For this clone: In the same sample, other DNA sequences code for this CDR3. V is TRBV4-1 and J is TRBJ1-3; D gene ambiguous. Trimming stripped 0 bases from V and 0 bases from J, with 9 bases between. The CDR3 extends over 16 amino acids. CDR1 is MGHRA, CDR2 YSYEKL, per germline. CDR3 coding DNA: TGCGCCAGCAGCCAAGACGGACCTTTCTCTGGAAACACCATATATTTT. Translated, it gives CASSQDGPFSGNTIYF.

This chain uses TRBV29-1 with TRBJ1-2; tentative D call: TRBD1 (6 bases). The V gene's germline CDR1 is SQVTM and CDR2 ANQGSEA. V lost 8 bases, J lost 6 bases, and 22 bases lay in between. This CDR3 has 14 residues. Here the CDR3 reads CSTPSGAGQDGYTF. CDR3 nucleotides: TGCAGCACCCCGTCGGGGGCGGGTCAAGATGGCTACACCTTC.

The CDR3 loop is CASSEVSGGSNQPQHF. The CDR3 coding sequence is TGTGCCAGCAGTGAAGTCTCAGGGGGGTCGAATCAGCCCCAGCATTTT. The chain links TRBV6-1 to TRBJ1-5; TRBD1 matches at 7 bases. Germline V gives CDR1 MNHNS, CDR2 SASEGT. The CDR3 is 16 residues long. Trimming took 1 base from V and 4 from J; bases not matched to a gene: 7.

The V gene is TRBV7-9, the J gene TRBJ2-3, with a possible D match to TRBD2 (6 bases). The CDR3 length is 17 residues. Trimming cost V 1 base and J 1 base, with 15 bases left between them. In germline, CDR1 is SEHNR, CDR2 FQNEAQ (reference sequence). CDR3 protein: CASSLGRAGSRTDTQYF. In nucleotides, the CDR3 is TGTGCCAGCAGCTTAGGGCGGGCCGGGAGCCGCACAGATACGCAGTATTTT.

This chain joins TRBV29-1 and TRBJ2-3, with D possibly matching TRBD2 (6 bases). The CDR3 is made up of 18 amino acids. CDR1 and CDR2 (germline): SQVTM, ANQGSEA. V was cut by 0 bases and J by 0 bases, with 19 bases left in between. The CDR3 here is CSVEDPAPLAASTDTQYF. In DNA, the CDR3 is TGCAGCGTTGAAGATCCTGCCCCACTAGCAGCTAGCACAGATACGCAGTATTTT.

The V gene is TRBV1, the J gene TRBJ1-2. TRBV1 is labeled a pseudogene. The CDR3 is 16 residues long. CDR3 sequence reads: CTSRKPCLCERPMATF. CDR3 bases: TGCACCAGCAGGAAACCATGCTTGTGCGAAAGACCTATGGCTACATTC.

This chain uses TRBV19 with TRBJ1-5; possibly TRBD1 for D (5 bases). V lost 4 bases to trimming and J lost 4 bases, with 14 bases between them. Germline lookup yields CDR1 LNHDA and CDR2 SQIVND (reference sequence). CDR3 size: 15 residues. CDR3 sequence reads: CASSSRDTYNQPQHF. As DNA, the CDR3 is TGTGCCAGTAGTAGCAGGGATACTTATAATCAGCCCCAGCATTTT. Using reference TRBV19 and TRBJ1-5 for the parts outside the CDR3, the full variable domain is DGGITQSPKYLFRKEGQNVTLSCEQNLNHDAMYWYRQDPGQGLRLIYYSQIVNDFQKGDIAEGYSVSREKKESFPLTVTSAQKNPTAFYLCASSSRDTYNQPQHFGDGTRLSIL.

The chain combines TRBV29-1 with TRBJ1-3; D not resolved. Germline V lookup: CDR1 SQVTM, CDR2 ANQGSEA. V lost 6 bases and J 3 bases, leaving 9 bases between the germline ends. The CDR3 runs 12 residues. The CDR3 DNA reads TGCAGCGTCGAGGCGGGTGGAAACACCATATATTTT. Its protein product is CSVEAGGNTIYF. The full variable domain, completed using reference TRBV29-1 and TRBJ1-3, is SAVISQKPSRDICQRGTSLTIQCQVDSQVTMMFWYRQQPGQSLTLIATANQGSEATYESGFVIDKFPISRPNLTFSTLTVSNMSPEDSSIYLCSVEAGGNTIYFGEGSWLTVV.

This chain connects TRBV5-5 to TRBJ2-2; TRBD1 matches at 7 bases. Per germline, CDR1 SGHKS and CDR2 YYEKEE (reference sequence). The CDR3 contains 15 residues. With V trimmed by 2 bases and J by 5 bases, 6 bases remained unmatched. In nucleotides, the CDR3 is TGTGCCAGCAGCTTCAGACAGGGTACGACCGGGGAGCTGTTTTTT. Encoded protein: CASSFRQGTTGELFF. The variable domain in full, with the rest retrieved from reference TRBV5-5 and TRBJ2-2, is DAGVTQSPTHLIKTRGQQVTLRCSPISGHKSVSWYQQVLGQGPQFIFQYYEKEERGRGNFPDRFSARQFPNYSSELNVNALLLGDSALYLCASSFRQGTTGELFFGEGSRLTVL.

V usage is TRBV9 and J usage is TRBJ2-5; D gene ambiguous. This CDR3 comprises 13 residues. With 0 bases removed from V and 5 bases from J, the gap between germline ends came to 8 bases. Germline CDR1 is SGDLS and CDR2 is YYNGEE. DNA for the CDR3: TGTGCCAGCAGCGTAGGGCAGCGCGAGACCCAGTACTTC. Its translation: CASSVGQRETQYF. Together with reference TRBV9 and TRBJ2-5, the CDR3 gives the full variable domain: DSGVTQTPKHLITATGQRVTLRCSPRSGDLSVYWYQQSLDQGLQFLIQYYNGEERAKGNILERFSAQQFPDLHSELNLSSLELGDSALYFCASSVGQRETQYFGPGTRLLVL.

The V gene is TRBV16, the J gene TRBJ2-2; 8 bases are a match to TRBD2. V was clipped by 5 bases and J by 0 bases; unmatched bases: 5. The CDR3 has 16 amino acids. The germline V gene encodes CDR1 KGHSY and CDR2 FQNENV. CDR3 amino acids: CASSGAGGANTGELFF. The DNA of the CDR3 is TGTGCCAGCAGCGGCGCGGGGGGCGCGAACACCGGGGAGCTGTTTTTT.

The chain combines TRBV7-2 with TRBJ1-2; D call uncertain. Germline V gene sequence: CDR1 SGHTA, CDR2 FQGNSA. The V gene lost 0 bases and the J gene lost 7 bases, with 9 bases spanning the gap. The CDR3 has 13 amino acids. Here the CDR3 reads CASSLALTSGYTF. The DNA for the CDR3 is TGTGCCAGCAGCTTAGCGCTAACGAGTGGCTACACCTTC.

The chain employs TRBV4-2 and TRBJ2-5; the D gene is possibly TRBD1 (5 bases). V was trimmed by 0 bases and J by 1 base, leaving 15 bases between them. Germline-derived CDR1 and CDR2 are LGHNA and YNFKEQ. This CDR3 contains 17 residues. In DNA, the CDR3 is TGTGCCAGCAGCCAAGAACCCCAGGGTAATTTCCAAGAGACCCAGTACTTC. Residues: CASSQEPQGNFQETQYF.

About this clone itself: The junction shows a germline mismatch at one end, possibly a read error. The chain recombines TRBV18 with TRBJ1-5, with TRBD1 matching 8 bases. The CDR3 sequence is 17 residues long. In germline, CDR1 is KGHSH, CDR2 LQKENI. DNA for the CDR3: TGTGCCAGCCCACCCCAGGACAGGGTAGGGAGCAATCAGCCCCAGCATTTT. Protein sequence: CASPPQDRVGSNQPQHF.

This clone was detected only a few times. J is TRBJ2-2 and V is TRBV28; tentatively, D is TRBD1 or TRBD2 (5 bases each). The V gene's germline CDR1 is MDHEN and CDR2 SYDVKM. V lost 7 bases and J 8 bases, leaving 17 bases between the germline ends. The CDR3 contains 14 residues. The CDR3 nucleotides are TGTGCCAGCAAAGGGGAAAGGAGGACTGGGGAGCTGTTTTTT. Its translation is CASKGERRTGELFF.

This chain links TRBV4-1 with TRBJ1-6, with D maybe TRBD1 (5 bases). V lost 4 bases and J 10 bases, leaving 20 bases between the germline ends. The CDR3 is made up of 16 amino acids. Germline lookup yields CDR1 MGHRA and CDR2 YSYEKL. In DNA form, the CDR3 reads TGCGCCAGCAGCCGCCCTGGGGGGGGAGAGAAATCACCCCTCCACTTT. The encoded protein is CASSRPGGGEKSPLHF.

The genes are TRBV7-9 and TRBJ2-7; no definite D call. V was shortened by 1 base and J by 4 bases, with 11 bases between the two germline ends. Germline V gene sequence: CDR1 SEHNR, CDR2 FQNEAQ (reference sequence). The CDR3 has 14 residues. DNA for the CDR3: TGTGCCAGCAGCTTAGGGACGGCACATTACGAGCAGTACTTC. As protein: CASSLGTAHYEQYF.

This clone was observed a handful of times. The chain couples TRBV7-2 to TRBJ1-1; no definite D call. This CDR3 contains 14 residues. V was pared by 4 bases and J by 4 bases, with 13 bases between. CDR1 is SGHTA and CDR2 is FQGNSA in the germline V gene. This CDR3 reads CASSSAWGATEAFF. DNA of the CDR3: TGTGCCAGCAGCTCTGCGTGGGGAGCCACTGAAGCTTTCTTT.